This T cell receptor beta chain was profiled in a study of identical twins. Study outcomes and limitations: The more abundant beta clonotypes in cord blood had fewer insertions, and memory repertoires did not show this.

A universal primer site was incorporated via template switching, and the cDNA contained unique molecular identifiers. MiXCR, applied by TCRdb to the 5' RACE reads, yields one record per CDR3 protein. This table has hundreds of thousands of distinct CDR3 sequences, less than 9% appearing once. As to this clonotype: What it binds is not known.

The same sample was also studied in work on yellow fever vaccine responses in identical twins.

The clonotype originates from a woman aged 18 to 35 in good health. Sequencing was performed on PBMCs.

The CDR3 reads CAIASTGELFF. The CDR3 DNA sequence: TGTGCCATCGCTAGCACCGGGGAGCTGTTTTTT. The genes are TRBV10-3 and TRBJ2-2; D is undetermined. CDR3 length equals 11 residues. Germline loops: CDR1 ENHRY, CDR2 SYGVKD. The V and J ends lost 8 bases and 4 bases respectively, with 5 bases between them.